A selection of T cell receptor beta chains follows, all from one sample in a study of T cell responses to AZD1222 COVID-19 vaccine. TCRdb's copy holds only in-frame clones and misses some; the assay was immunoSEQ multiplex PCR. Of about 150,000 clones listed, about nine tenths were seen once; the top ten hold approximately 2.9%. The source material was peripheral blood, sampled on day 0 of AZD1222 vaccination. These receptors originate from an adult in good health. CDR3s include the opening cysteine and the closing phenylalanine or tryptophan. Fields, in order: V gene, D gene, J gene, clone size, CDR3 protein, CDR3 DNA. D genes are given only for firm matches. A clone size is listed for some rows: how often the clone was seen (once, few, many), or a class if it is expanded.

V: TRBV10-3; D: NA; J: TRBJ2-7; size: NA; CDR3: CAISEVYEQYF; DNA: TGTGCCATCAGTGAGGTCTACGAGCAGTACTTC
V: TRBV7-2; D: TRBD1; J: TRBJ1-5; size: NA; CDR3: CASSLTGVNNQPQHF; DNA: TGTGCCAGCAGCTTGACAGGGGTGAACAATCAGCCCCAGCATTTT
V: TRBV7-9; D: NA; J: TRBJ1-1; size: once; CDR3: CASETGMNTEAFF; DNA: TGTGCCAGCGAGACGGGGATGAACACTGAAGCTTTCTTT
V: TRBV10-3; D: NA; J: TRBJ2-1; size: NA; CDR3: CAISAGQGGFDEQFF; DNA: TGTGCCATCAGTGCTGGACAGGGAGGGTTCGATGAGCAGTTCTTC
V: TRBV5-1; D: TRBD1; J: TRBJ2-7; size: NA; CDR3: CASSLGTDRGNEQYF; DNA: TGCGCCAGCAGCTTGGGGACCGACAGGGGCAACGAGCAGTACTTC
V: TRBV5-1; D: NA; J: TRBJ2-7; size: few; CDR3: CASSSAGQGGREQYF; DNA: TGCGCCAGCAGCTCGGCAGGGCAGGGGGGAAGGGAGCAGTACTTC
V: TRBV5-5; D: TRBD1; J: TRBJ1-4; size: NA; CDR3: CASSLAHRDRVSGEKLFF; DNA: TGTGCCAGCAGCTTGGCCCACCGGGACAGGGTCAGTGGTGAAAAACTGTTTTTT
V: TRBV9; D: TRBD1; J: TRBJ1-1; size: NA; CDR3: CASSALSGQGEAFF; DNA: TGTGCCAGCAGCGCCTTATCAGGACAGGGCGAAGCTTTCTTT
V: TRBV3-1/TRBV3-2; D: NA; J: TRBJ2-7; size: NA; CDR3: CASSPNPHPARSGEQYF; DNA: TGTGCCAGCAGCCCAAACCCTCACCCCGCCCGGTCGGGTGAGCAGTACTTC
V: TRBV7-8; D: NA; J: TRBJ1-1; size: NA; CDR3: CASLPGGKAFF; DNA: TGTGCCAGCCTTCCGGGGGGGAAAGCTTTCTTT
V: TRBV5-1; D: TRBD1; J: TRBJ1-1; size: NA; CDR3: CASSLATGGIVTEAFF; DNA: TGCGCCAGCAGCTTGGCGACAGGGGGTATTGTCACTGAAGCTTTCTTT
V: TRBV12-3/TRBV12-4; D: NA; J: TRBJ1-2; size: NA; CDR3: CASSFPGNYGYTF; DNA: TGTGCCAGCAGTTTCCCGGGAAACTATGGCTACACCTTC
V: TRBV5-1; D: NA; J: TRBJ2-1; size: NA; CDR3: CASSWGAENEQFF; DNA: TGCGCCAGCAGCTGGGGAGCGGAAAATGAGCAGTTCTTC
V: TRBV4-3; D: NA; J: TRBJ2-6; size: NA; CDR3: CASSQEWGYGANVLTF; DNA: TGCGCCAGCAGCCAAGAGTGGGGTTATGGGGCCAACGTCCTGACTTTC
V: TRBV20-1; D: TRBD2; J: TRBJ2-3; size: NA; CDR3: CSASPLAGVVGTQYF; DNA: TGCAGTGCTAGTCCCCTAGCGGGGGTGGTGGGTACGCAGTATTTT
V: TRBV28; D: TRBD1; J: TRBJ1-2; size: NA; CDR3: CASTSLAGGRGYTF; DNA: TGTGCCAGCACCTCCTTGGCAGGGGGCCGCGGCTACACCTTC
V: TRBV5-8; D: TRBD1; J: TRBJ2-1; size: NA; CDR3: CASSLKQGREQFF; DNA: TGTGCCAGCAGCTTGAAACAGGGGCGAGAGCAGTTCTTC
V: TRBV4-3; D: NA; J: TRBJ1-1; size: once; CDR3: CASSQRAGLNTEAFF; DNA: TGCGCCAGCAGCCAACGGGCTGGCCTGAACACTGAAGCTTTCTTT
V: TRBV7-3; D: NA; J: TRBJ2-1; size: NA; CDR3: CASSLTSTSYNEQFF; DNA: TGTGCCAGCAGCTTAACTTCTACCTCCTACAATGAGCAGTTCTTC
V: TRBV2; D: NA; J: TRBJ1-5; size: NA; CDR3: CASSVLMGRNQPQHF; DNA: TGTGCCAGCAGTGTGTTAATGGGGAGGAACCAGCCCCAGCATTTT
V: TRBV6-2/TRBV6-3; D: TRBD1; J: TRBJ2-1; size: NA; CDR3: CASSARGPLNEQFF; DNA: TGTGCCAGCAGTGCGAGGGGGCCATTGAATGAGCAGTTCTTC
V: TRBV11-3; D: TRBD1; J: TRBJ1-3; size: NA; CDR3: CASSLGGQGTPGNTIYF; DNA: TGTGCCAGCAGCTTAGGGGGACAGGGTACCCCTGGAAACACCATATATTTT
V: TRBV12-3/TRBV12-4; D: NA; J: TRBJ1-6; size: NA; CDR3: CASSLADSPLHF; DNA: TGTGCCAGCAGTTTAGCGGATTCACCCCTCCACTTT
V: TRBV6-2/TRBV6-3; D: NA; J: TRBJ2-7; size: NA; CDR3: CASTPGGGGEQYF; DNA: TGTGCCAGCACCCCCGGGGGAGGGGGGGAGCAGTACTTC
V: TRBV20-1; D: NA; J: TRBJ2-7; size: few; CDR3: CSAREGYEQYF; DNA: TGCAGTGCTAGAGAGGGGTACGAGCAGTACTTC
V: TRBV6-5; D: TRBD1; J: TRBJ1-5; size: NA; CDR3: CASRTGAGPLPQHF; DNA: TGTGCCAGCAGGACAGGGGCAGGTCCCCTGCCCCAGCATTTT
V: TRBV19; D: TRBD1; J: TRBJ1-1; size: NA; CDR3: CASSITNRGTEAFF; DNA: TGTGCCAGTAGTATAACGAACAGGGGCACTGAAGCTTTCTTT
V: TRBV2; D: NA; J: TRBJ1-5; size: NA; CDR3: CASSTGQISNQPQHF; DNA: TGTGCCAGCAGTACCGGACAGATAAGCAATCAGCCCCAGCATTTT
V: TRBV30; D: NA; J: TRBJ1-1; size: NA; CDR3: CAWSPRLGLTEAFF; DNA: TGTGCCTGGAGTCCCAGATTAGGACTCACTGAAGCTTTCTTT
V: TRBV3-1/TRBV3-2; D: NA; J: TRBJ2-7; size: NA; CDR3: CASSQAGKGYEQYF; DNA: TGTGCCAGCAGCCAGGCAGGGAAGGGATACGAGCAGTACTTC
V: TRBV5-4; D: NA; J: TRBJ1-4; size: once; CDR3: CASSLGAGAVEKLFF; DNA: TGTGCCAGCAGCTTGGGGGCGGGGGCCGTTGAAAAACTGTTTTTT
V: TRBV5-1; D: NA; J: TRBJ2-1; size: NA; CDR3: CASSRTTDSYNEQFF; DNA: TGCGCCAGCAGCCGCACAACCGACAGTTACAATGAGCAGTTCTTC